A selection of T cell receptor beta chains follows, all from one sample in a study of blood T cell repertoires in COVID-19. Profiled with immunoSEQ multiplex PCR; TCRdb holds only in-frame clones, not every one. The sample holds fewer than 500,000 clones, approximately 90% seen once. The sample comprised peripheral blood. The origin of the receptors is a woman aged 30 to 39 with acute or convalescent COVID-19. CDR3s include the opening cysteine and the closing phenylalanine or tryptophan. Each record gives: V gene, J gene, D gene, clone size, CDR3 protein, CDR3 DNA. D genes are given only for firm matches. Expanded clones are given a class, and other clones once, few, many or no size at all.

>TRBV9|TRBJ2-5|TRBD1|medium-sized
CASSVDPGTEETQYF
TGTGCCAGCAGCGTAGATCCCGGGACAGAAGAGACCCAGTACTTC
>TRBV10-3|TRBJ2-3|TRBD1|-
CAISASGQGGGTDTQYF
TGTGCCATCAGCGCCAGCGGACAGGGAGGCGGCACAGATACGCAGTATTTT
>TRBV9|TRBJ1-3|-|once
CASSPRPKVGGTSGNTIYF
TGTGCCAGCAGCCCCCGACCTAAGGTCGGAGGAACCTCTGGAAACACCATATATTTT
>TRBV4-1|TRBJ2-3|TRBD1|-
CASTQDVDRALRGTQYF
TGCGCCAGCACCCAAGACGTTGACAGGGCTCTACGAGGTACGCAGTATTTT
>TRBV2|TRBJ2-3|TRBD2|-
CASKAGKLAGSTQYF
TGTGCCAGCAAGGCAGGGAAACTAGCGGGGAGTACGCAGTATTTT
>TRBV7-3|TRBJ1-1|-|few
CASSLQVNTEAFF
TGTGCCAGCAGCTTACAGGTGAACACTGAAGCTTTCTTT
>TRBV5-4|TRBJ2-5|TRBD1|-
CASSLFRDRGQETQYF
TGTGCCAGCAGCTTGTTCCGGGACAGGGGTCAAGAGACCCAGTACTTC
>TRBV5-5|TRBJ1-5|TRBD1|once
CASSWGQSDGQPQHF
TGTGCCAGCAGCTGGGGACAGTCAGATGGTCAGCCCCAGCATTTT
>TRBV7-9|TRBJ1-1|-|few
CASSLGHWSEAFF
TGTGCCAGCAGCTTGGGACATTGGTCTGAAGCTTTCTTT
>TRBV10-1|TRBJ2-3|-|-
CASSESRRGGVDTQYF
TGCGCCAGCAGTGAGTCACGGAGGGGAGGTGTGGATACGCAGTATTTT
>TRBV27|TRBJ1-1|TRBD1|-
CASYKQGAHRVNTEAFF
TGTGCCAGCTACAAACAGGGGGCGCATAGGGTGAACACTGAAGCTTTCTTT
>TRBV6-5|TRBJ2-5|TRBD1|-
CASRTGGSYQETQYF
TGTGCCAGCAGGACAGGGGGATCTTACCAAGAGACCCAGTACTTC
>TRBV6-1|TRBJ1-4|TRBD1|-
CASSEGGQGGEKLFF
TGTGCCAGCAGTGAAGGGGGACAGGGAGGGGAAAAACTGTTTTTT
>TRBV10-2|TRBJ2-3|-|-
CASSGAEGTQYF
TGCGCCAGCAGTGGGGCGGAGGGTACGCAGTATTTT
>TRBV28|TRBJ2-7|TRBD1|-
CASRTGAKGGYEQYF
TGTGCCAGCAGGACAGGGGCGAAAGGGGGCTACGAGCAGTACTTC
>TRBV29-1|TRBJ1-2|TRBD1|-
CSVGETGGTYGYTF
TGCAGCGTTGGGGAGACAGGGGGCACCTATGGCTACACCTTC
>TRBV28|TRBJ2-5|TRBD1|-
CASNSPGGFNQETQYF
TGTGCCAGCAACTCTCCAGGGGGCTTCAATCAAGAGACCCAGTACTTC
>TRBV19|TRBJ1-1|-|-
CASKPLWNTEAFF
TGTGCCAGTAAGCCTCTGTGGAACACTGAAGCTTTCTTT
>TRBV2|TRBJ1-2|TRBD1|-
CASSSGTDYGYTF
TGTGCCAGCAGTTCCGGGACAGACTATGGCTACACCTTC
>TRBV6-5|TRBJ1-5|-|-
CASRPDSNQPQHF
TGTGCCAGCAGACCCGACAGTAATCAGCCCCAGCATTTT
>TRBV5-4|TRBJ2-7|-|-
CASSSRPRGTYEQYF
TGTGCCAGCAGCTCTCGCCCTAGGGGAACCTACGAGCAGTACTTC
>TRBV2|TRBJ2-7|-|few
CASIRGYEQYF
TGTGCCAGTATAAGGGGTTACGAGCAGTACTTC
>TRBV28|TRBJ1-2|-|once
CASSISGAYTF
TGTGCCAGCAGTATTTCAGGGGCCTACACCTTC
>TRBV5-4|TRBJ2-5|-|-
CASSYQARTTGETQYF
TGTGCCAGCAGTTACCAGGCCCGCACAACCGGAGAGACCCAGTACTTC
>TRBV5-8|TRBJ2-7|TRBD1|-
CASSLAGDRDAEQYF
TGTGCCAGCAGCTTGGCCGGGGACAGGGACGCCGAGCAGTACTTC
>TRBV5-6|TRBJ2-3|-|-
CASSFWGGTDTQYF
TGTGCCAGCAGCTTTTGGGGAGGAACAGATACGCAGTATTTT
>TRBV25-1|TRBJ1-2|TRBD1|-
CASSDRTGYGYTF
TGTGCCAGCAGTGACAGGACAGGGTATGGCTACACCTTC
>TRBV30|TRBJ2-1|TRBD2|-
CAQRGGLYNEQFF
TGTGCCCAACGGGGGGGCCTCTACAATGAGCAGTTCTTC
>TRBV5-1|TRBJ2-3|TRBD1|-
CASSNRDRGEGTQYF
TGCGCCAGCAGCAACCGGGACAGGGGGGAGGGTACGCAGTATTTT
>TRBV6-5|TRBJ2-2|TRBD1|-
CASTTGQGRTGELFF
TGTGCCAGCACCACGGGACAGGGTAGGACCGGGGAGCTGTTTTTT
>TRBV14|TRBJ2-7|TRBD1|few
CASSPRQGAYEQYF
TGTGCCAGCAGCCCCCGACAGGGAGCCTACGAGCAGTACTTC
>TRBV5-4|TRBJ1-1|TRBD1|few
CASSSNQGGGEAFF
TGTGCCAGCAGCTCGAACCAGGGGGGCGGTGAAGCTTTCTTT
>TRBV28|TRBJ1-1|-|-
CASTYKFEAFF
TGTGCCAGCACGTATAAATTTGAAGCTTTCTTT
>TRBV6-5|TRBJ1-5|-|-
CATQARDNQPQHF
TGTGCCACTCAAGCCCGAGACAATCAGCCCCAGCATTTT
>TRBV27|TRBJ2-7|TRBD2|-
CASSRGGGNSYEQYF
TGTGCCAGCTCCCGTGGGGGGGGGAACTCCTACGAGCAGTACTTC
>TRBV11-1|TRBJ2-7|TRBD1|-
CASSRDSAYPEQYF
TGTGCCAGCAGCCGGGACAGCGCCTATCCCGAGCAGTACTTC
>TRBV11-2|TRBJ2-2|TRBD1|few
CASSLGTANTGELFF
TGTGCCAGCAGCCTCGGGACAGCGAACACCGGGGAGCTGTTTTTT
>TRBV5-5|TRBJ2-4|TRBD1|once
CASSQGQGKENIQYF
TGTGCCAGCAGCCAGGGACAGGGGAAGGAAAACATTCAGTACTTC
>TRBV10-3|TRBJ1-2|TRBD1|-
CATSPNRDRANYGYTF
TGTGCCACCAGTCCGAACCGGGACAGAGCTAACTATGGCTACACCTTC
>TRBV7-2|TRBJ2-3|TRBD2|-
CASSLSGGADTQYF
TGTGCCAGCAGCCTTAGCGGGGGGGCAGATACGCAGTATTTT
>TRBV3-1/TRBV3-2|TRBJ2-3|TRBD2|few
CASSQGPLAETDTQYF
TGTGCCAGCAGCCAAGGTCCCCTAGCGGAAACAGATACGCAGTATTTT
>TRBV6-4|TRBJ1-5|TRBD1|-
CASSDSKGQVDQPQHF
TGTGCCAGCAGTGACTCTAAAGGACAGGTCGATCAGCCCCAGCATTTT
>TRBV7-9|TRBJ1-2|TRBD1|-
CASNPPGQGDYGYTF
TGTGCCAGCAACCCCCCCGGACAGGGCGACTATGGCTACACCTTC
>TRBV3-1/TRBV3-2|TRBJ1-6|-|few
CASSQGDISRSPLHF
TGTGCCAGCAGCCAAGGGGACATTTCACGCTCACCCCTCCACTTT
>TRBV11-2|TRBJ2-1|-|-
CASTEGNEQFF
TGTGCCAGCACTGAGGGCAATGAGCAGTTCTTC
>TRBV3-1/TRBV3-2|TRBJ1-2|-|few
CASSHLTGIRYGYTF
TGTGCCAGCAGCCATCTCACAGGGATCCGCTATGGCTACACCTTC
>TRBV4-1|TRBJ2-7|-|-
CASRRGPLSHYEQYF
TGCGCCAGCAGGCGAGGGCCGCTATCCCACTACGAGCAGTACTTC
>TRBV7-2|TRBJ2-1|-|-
CASSLVAYPYNEQFF
TGTGCCAGCAGCTTAGTAGCGTATCCCTACAATGAGCAGTTCTTC
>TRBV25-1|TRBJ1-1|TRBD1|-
CASSEYFDRGTEAFF
TGTGCCAGCAGTGAATATTTTGACAGGGGCACTGAAGCTTTCTTT
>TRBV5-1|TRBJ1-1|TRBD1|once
CASAERDRMNTEAFF
TGCGCCAGCGCGGAAAGGGACAGGATGAACACTGAAGCTTTCTTT
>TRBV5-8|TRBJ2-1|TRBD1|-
CASSLTGGGSYNEQFF
TGTGCCAGCAGCCTGACAGGGGGCGGCTCCTACAATGAGCAGTTCTTC
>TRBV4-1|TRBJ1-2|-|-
CASSQGLIGEYGYTF
TGCGCCAGCAGCCAAGGATTGATAGGAGAGTATGGCTACACCTTC
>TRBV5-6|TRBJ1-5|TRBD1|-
CASSLDRAQPQHF
TGTGCCAGCAGCCTGGACAGGGCGCAGCCCCAGCATTTT
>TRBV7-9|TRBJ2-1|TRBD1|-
CASSSRTGHNEQFF
TGTGCCAGCAGCTCCCGGACAGGGCACAATGAGCAGTTCTTC
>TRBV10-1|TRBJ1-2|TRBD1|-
CASSDGQGSGYTF
TGCGCCAGCAGCGACGGACAGGGGTCTGGCTACACCTTC